The T cell receptor (beta chain) described here comes from a study of shared clonotypes between healthy human individuals. The assay was carried out at the deep level. An even split of each subset's genomic DNA across several immunoSEQ plates was performed. The table came from immunoSEQ multiplex PCR; TCRdb's copy has only in-frame clones and leaves some out. The sample carries about 490,000 clones, 79% recorded once. The CDR3 sequence is 19 residues long. V lost 0 bases, J lost 0 bases, and 10 bases stayed unmatched. Germline V gene data show CDR1 as LNHNV and CDR2 as YYDKDF (reference sequence). The clonotype was recovered from a woman aged 40-49 years in good health. Some clones in this sample may be carry-over from other donors' samples. This chain uses TRBV15 with TRBJ2-1; TRBD2 agrees at 8 bases. Input material: PBMCs. CDR3 amino acids: CATSREKTGGLGSYNEQFF. CDR3 nucleotide sequence: TGTGCCACCAGCAGAGAAAAGACGGGAGGGTTAGGCTCCTACAATGAGCAGTTCTTC.